Listed below are T cell receptor beta chains from one sample, sequenced in a study of blood T cell repertoires in COVID-19. Clones were sequenced by immunoSEQ multiplex PCR, and TCRdb holds only the in-frame ones, with some missing. The sample has roughly 40,000 clones, around 80% seen once. The source material was peripheral blood. These receptors were obtained from a woman aged 80 or older with active or convalescent COVID-19. Both conserved end residues are part of each CDR3. D genes are given only for firm matches. Not every row has a clone size; where given, it reads once, few, many or a size class.

d_gene: .; v_gene: TRBV11-1; j_gene: TRBJ2-7; abundance: .; CDR3aa: CASSLLFAYEQYF; CDR3nt: TGTGCCAGCAGCTTATTATTTGCCTACGAGCAGTACTTC
d_gene: TRBD1; v_gene: TRBV3-1/TRBV3-2; j_gene: TRBJ1-1; abundance: .; CDR3aa: CASSRPGQIMNTEAFF; CDR3nt: TGTGCCAGCAGCCGACCGGGACAGATCATGAACACTGAAGCTTTCTTT
d_gene: .; v_gene: TRBV9; j_gene: TRBJ1-2; abundance: .; CDR3aa: CASSPSGRTNYGYTF; CDR3nt: TGTGCCAGCAGCCCGTCCGGCAGGACTAACTATGGCTACACCTTC
d_gene: TRBD1; v_gene: TRBV3-1/TRBV3-2; j_gene: TRBJ1-6; abundance: .; CDR3aa: CASSLGTVNSPLHF; CDR3nt: TGTGCCAGCAGCCTCGGGACAGTTAATTCACCCCTCCACTTT
d_gene: .; v_gene: TRBV6-6; j_gene: TRBJ2-7; abundance: .; CDR3aa: CASTRAMEQYF; CDR3nt: TGTGCCAGCACCCGCGCCATGGAGCAGTACTTC
d_gene: .; v_gene: TRBV2; j_gene: TRBJ1-2; abundance: .; CDR3aa: CASSEAQGREGYTF; CDR3nt: TGTGCCAGCAGTGAAGCCCAAGGTCGGGAAGGCTACACCTTC
d_gene: TRBD1; v_gene: TRBV27; j_gene: TRBJ1-2; abundance: .; CDR3aa: CASSPGQGLLLYGYTF; CDR3nt: TGTGCCAGCAGTCCGGGACAGGGCCTTCTGTTATATGGCTACACCTTC
d_gene: .; v_gene: TRBV6-5; j_gene: TRBJ1-2; abundance: .; CDR3aa: CASSITRVGGYTF; CDR3nt: TGTGCCAGCAGTATAACCAGGGTCGGCGGCTACACCTTC
d_gene: .; v_gene: TRBV28; j_gene: TRBJ2-7; abundance: .; CDR3aa: CASSFISQGSYEQYF; CDR3nt: TGTGCCAGCAGTTTTATAAGCCAGGGGTCCTACGAGCAGTACTTC
d_gene: .; v_gene: TRBV18; j_gene: TRBJ1-2; abundance: .; CDR3aa: CASSPDAGPNYGYTF; CDR3nt: TGTGCCAGCTCACCAGACGCAGGCCCGAACTATGGCTACACCTTC
d_gene: TRBD2; v_gene: TRBV15; j_gene: TRBJ2-2; abundance: .; CDR3aa: CATSTQRWSGRDGTGELFF; CDR3nt: TGTGCCACCAGCACCCAGAGGTGGAGCGGGAGGGATGGCACCGGGGAGCTGTTTTTT
d_gene: TRBD1; v_gene: TRBV28; j_gene: TRBJ1-2; abundance: once; CDR3aa: CASSSQGALGYTF; CDR3nt: TGTGCCAGCAGTTCCCAGGGGGCGCTTGGCTACACCTTC
d_gene: TRBD1; v_gene: TRBV28; j_gene: TRBJ1-6; abundance: .; CDR3aa: CASRDSGTGYNSPLHF; CDR3nt: TGTGCCAGCAGAGATTCCGGGACAGGATATAATTCACCCCTCCACTTT
d_gene: .; v_gene: TRBV28; j_gene: TRBJ1-2; abundance: .; CDR3aa: CASSTNRINYGYTF; CDR3nt: TGTGCCAGCAGTACAAACAGGATTAACTATGGCTACACCTTC
d_gene: .; v_gene: TRBV11-1; j_gene: TRBJ2-1; abundance: .; CDR3aa: CASSFPGPPNNEQFF; CDR3nt: TGTGCCAGCAGCTTTCCTGGGCCCCCTAACAATGAGCAGTTCTTC
d_gene: .; v_gene: TRBV6-5; j_gene: TRBJ1-4; abundance: .; CDR3aa: CASSYSPSEKLFF; CDR3nt: TGTGCCAGCAGTTATAGCCCGAGTGAAAAACTGTTTTTT
d_gene: .; v_gene: TRBV29-1; j_gene: TRBJ2-3; abundance: .; CDR3aa: CSVGGWGSTDTQYF; CDR3nt: TGCAGCGTCGGAGGGTGGGGTAGCACAGATACGCAGTATTTT
d_gene: TRBD1; v_gene: TRBV5-4; j_gene: TRBJ2-5; abundance: .; CDR3aa: CASSPGQGSGGGTQYF; CDR3nt: TGTGCCAGCAGCCCGGGACAGGGGTCGGGAGGGGGGACCCAGTACTTC
d_gene: .; v_gene: TRBV10-3; j_gene: TRBJ1-1; abundance: .; CDR3aa: CAIEAGLGTEAFF; CDR3nt: TGTGCCATAGAGGCGGGGTTGGGGACTGAAGCTTTCTTT
d_gene: .; v_gene: TRBV11-2; j_gene: TRBJ1-1; abundance: medium-sized; CDR3aa: CASSLETPKTGSEAFF; CDR3nt: TGTGCCAGCAGCTTAGAAACCCCAAAAACAGGGTCTGAAGCTTTCTTT
d_gene: TRBD2; v_gene: TRBV9; j_gene: TRBJ2-2; abundance: few; CDR3aa: CASSVASGRSAGELFF; CDR3nt: TGTGCCAGCAGCGTAGCTAGCGGGAGGTCGGCCGGGGAGCTGTTTTTT
d_gene: .; v_gene: TRBV10-3; j_gene: TRBJ2-1; abundance: .; CDR3aa: CAISESASGEGDYNEQFF; CDR3nt: TGTGCCATCAGTGAGTCAGCCTCAGGGGAAGGTGATTACAATGAGCAGTTCTTC
d_gene: .; v_gene: TRBV2; j_gene: TRBJ1-5; abundance: .; CDR3aa: CASGEWGNQPQHF; CDR3nt: TGTGCCAGCGGAGAGTGGGGCAATCAGCCCCAGCATTTT
d_gene: .; v_gene: TRBV27; j_gene: TRBJ1-5; abundance: medium-sized; CDR3aa: CASSFGGTNSNQPQHF; CDR3nt: TGTGCCAGCAGTTTTGGAGGTACTAATAGCAATCAGCCCCAGCATTTT
d_gene: TRBD1; v_gene: TRBV30; j_gene: TRBJ1-1; abundance: many; CDR3aa: CAWTGGSSNTEAFF; CDR3nt: TGTGCCTGGACAGGGGGCTCTTCCAACACTGAAGCTTTCTTT
d_gene: TRBD2; v_gene: TRBV5-4; j_gene: TRBJ2-3; abundance: .; CDR3aa: CASSPGTMGADTQYF; CDR3nt: TGTGCCAGCAGCCCCGGGACTATGGGGGCAGATACGCAGTATTTT